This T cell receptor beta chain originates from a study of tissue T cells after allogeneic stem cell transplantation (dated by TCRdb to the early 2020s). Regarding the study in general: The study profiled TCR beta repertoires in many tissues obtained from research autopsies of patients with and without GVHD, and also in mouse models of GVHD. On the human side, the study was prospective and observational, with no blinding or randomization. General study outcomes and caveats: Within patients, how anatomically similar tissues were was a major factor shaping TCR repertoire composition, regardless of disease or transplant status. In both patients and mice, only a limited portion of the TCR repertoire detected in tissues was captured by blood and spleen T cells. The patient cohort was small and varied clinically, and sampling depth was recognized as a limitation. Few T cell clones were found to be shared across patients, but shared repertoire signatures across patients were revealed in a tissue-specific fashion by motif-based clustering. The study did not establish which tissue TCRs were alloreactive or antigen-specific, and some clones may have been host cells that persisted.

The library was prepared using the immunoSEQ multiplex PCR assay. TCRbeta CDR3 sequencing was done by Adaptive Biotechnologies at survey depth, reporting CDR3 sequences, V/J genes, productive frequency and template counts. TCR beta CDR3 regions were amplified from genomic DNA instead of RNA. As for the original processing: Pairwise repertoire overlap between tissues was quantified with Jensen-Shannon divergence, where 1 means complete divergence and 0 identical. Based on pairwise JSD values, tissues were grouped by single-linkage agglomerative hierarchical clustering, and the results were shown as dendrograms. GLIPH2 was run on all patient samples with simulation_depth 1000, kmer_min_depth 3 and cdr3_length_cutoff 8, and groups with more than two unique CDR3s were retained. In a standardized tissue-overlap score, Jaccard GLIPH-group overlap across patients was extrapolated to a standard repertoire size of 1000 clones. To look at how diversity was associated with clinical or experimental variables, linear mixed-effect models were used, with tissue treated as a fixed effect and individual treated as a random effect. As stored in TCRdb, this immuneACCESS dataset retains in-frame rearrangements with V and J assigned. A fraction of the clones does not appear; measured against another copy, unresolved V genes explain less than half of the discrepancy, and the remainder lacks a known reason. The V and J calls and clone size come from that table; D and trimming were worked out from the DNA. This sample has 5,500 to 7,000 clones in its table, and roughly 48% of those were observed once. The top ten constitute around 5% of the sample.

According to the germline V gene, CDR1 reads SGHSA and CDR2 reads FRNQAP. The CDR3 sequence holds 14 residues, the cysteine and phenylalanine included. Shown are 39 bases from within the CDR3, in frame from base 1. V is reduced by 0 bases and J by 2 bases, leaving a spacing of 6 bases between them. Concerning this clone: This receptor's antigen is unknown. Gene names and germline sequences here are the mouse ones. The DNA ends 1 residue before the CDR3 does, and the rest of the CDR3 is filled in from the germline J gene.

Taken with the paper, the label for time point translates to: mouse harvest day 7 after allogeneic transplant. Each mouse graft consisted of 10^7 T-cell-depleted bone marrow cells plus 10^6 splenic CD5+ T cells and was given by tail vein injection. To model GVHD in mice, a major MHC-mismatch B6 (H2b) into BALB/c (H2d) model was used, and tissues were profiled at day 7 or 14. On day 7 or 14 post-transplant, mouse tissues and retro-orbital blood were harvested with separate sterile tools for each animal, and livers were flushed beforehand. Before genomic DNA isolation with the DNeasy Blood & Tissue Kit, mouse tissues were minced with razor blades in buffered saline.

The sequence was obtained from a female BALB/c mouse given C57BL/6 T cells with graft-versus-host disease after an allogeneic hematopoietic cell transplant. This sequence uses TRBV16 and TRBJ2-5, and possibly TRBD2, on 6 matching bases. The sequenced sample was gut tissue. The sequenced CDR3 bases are TGTGCAAGCAGCTTAGATGGGGGCCAAGACACCCAGTAC. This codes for CASSLDGGQDTQY. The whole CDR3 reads CASSLDGGQDTQYF.